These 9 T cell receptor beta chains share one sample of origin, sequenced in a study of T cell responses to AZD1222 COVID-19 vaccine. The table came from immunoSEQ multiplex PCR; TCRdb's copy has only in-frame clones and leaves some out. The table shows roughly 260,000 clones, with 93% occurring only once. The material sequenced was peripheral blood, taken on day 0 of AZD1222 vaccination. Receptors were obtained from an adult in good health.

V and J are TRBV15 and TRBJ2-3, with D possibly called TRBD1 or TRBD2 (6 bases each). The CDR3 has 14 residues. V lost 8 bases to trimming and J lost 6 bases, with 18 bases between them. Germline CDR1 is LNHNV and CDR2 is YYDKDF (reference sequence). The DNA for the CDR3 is TGTGCCACCGCAGGAGGGGGGTCGTGGGATACGCAGTATTTT. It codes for CATAGGGSWDTQYF.

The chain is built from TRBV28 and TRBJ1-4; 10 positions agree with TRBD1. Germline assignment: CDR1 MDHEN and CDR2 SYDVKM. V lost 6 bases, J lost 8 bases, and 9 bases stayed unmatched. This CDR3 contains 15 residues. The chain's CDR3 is CASRIDRGLGEKLFF. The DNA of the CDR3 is TGTGCCAGCAGGATTGACAGGGGGCTGGGGGAAAAACTGTTTTTT.

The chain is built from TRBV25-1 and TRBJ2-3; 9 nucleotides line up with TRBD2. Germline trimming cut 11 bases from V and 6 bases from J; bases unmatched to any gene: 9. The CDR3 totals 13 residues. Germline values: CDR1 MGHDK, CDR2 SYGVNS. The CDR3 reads CAGGVSGSDTQYF. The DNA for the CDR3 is TGTGCCGGCGGCGTTAGCGGGAGCGATACGCAGTATTTT.

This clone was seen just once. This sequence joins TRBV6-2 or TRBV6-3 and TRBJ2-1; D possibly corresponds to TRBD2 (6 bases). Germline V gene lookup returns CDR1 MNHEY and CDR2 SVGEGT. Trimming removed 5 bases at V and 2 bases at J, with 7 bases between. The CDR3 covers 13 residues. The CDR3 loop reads CASSGEAYNEQFF. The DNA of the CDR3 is TGTGCCAGCAGTGGGGAGGCCTACAATGAGCAGTTCTTC.

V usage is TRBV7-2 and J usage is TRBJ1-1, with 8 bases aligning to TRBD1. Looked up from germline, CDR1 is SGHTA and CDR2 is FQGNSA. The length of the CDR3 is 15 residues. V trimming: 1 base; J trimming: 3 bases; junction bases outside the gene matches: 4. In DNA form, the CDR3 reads TGTGCCAGCAGCTTAGACGGACAGGGATACACTGAAGCTTTCTTT. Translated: CASSLDGQGYTEAFF.

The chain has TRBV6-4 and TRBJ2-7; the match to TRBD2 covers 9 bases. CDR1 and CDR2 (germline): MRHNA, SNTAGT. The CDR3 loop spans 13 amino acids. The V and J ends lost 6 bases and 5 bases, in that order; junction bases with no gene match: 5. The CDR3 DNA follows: TGTGCCAGCAGGGCCAGCGGGAGGCACGAGCAGTACTTC. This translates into CASRASGRHEQYF.

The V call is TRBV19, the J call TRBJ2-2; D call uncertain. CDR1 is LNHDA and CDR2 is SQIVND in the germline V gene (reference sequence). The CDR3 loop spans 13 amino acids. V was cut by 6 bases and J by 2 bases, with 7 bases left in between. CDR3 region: CASRGPNTGELFF. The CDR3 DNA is TGTGCCAGTAGGGGTCCCAACACCGGGGAGCTGTTTTTT. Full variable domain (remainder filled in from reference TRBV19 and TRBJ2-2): DGGITQSPKYLFRKEGQNVTLSCEQNLNHDAMYWYRQDPGQGLRLIYYSQIVNDFQKGDIAEGYSVSREKKESFPLTVTSAQKNPTAFYLCASRGPNTGELFFGEGSRLTVL.

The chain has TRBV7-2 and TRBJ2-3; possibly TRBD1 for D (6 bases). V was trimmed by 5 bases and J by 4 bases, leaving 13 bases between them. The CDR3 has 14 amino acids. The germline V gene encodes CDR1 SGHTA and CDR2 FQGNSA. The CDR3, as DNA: TGTGCCAGCAGCAAAAACCAGGGGCCAGATACGCAGTATTTT. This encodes CASSKNQGPDTQYF.

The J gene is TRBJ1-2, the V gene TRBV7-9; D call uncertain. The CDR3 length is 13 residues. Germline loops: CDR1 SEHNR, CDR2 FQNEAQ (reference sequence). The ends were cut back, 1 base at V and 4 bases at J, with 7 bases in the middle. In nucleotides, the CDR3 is TGTGCCAGCAGCTTAGAGGCCCCCTATGGCTACACCTTC. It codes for CASSLEAPYGYTF. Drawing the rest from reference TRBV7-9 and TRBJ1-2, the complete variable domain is DTGVSQNPRHKITKRGQNVTFRCDPISEHNRLYWYRQTLGQGPEFLTYFQNEAQLEKSRLLSDRFSAERPKGSFSTLEIQRTEQGDSAMYLCASSLEAPYGYTFGSGTRLTVV.